This TCR beta chain was sequenced during a study of T cell repertoires in cytomegalovirus infection. At the level of the study: CMV infection together with matching HLA type was indicated by public TCR beta signatures.

The length of the CDR3 is 15 residues. Per germline, CDR1 MDHEN and CDR2 SYDVKM. J was trimmed by 3 bases and V by 2 bases; bases with no gene match: 4. Study conclusions and caveats: In two of eight donors, the top clonotype was HLA-C-restricted CMV-specific.

Concerning this clonotype itself: Its antigen is unknown.

TCRdb re-analysed the reads in MiXCR, keeping a single row per CDR3 protein. The sample lists about 740,000 distinct CDR3 sequences, about 40% occurring once. The source is a human donor in good health (CMV status not recorded). Some clones in this sample may be carry-over from other donors' samples. The chain couples TRBV28 to TRBJ2-5; TRBD1 agrees at 9 bases. What was sequenced was PBMCs. The CDR3 DNA is TGTGCCAGCAGTTTAGGGACAGGGATAGAAGAGACCCAGTACTTC. This gives the protein CASSLGTGIEETQYF.